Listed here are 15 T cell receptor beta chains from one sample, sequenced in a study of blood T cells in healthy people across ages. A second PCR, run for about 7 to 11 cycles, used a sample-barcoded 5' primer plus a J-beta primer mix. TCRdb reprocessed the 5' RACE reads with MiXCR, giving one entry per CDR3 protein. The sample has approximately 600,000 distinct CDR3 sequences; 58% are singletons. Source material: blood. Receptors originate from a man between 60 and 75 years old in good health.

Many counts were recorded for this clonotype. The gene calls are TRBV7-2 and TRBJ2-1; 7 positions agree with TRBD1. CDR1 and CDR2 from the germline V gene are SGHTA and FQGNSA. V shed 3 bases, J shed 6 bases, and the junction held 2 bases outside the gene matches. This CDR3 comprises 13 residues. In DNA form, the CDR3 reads TGTGCCAGCAGCTTGTCAGGGGGCAATGAGCAGTTCTTC. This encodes CASSLSGGNEQFF.

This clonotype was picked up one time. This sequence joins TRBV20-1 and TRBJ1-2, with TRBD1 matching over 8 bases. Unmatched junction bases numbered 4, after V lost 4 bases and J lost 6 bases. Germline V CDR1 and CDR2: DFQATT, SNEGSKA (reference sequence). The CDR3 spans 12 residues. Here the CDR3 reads CSAIRGRDGYTF. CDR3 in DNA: TGCAGTGCTATCAGGGGGCGAGATGGCTACACCTTC.

CDR3 bases: TGTGCCAGCAGTTTAGAGGTTGACCAGTACTTC. Translated, it gives CASSLEVDQYF. The chain carries TRBV12-3 or TRBV12-4 and TRBJ2-5; D gene ambiguous. There are 11 residues in the CDR3. The ends were cut back, 1 base at V and 10 bases at J, with 7 bases in the middle.

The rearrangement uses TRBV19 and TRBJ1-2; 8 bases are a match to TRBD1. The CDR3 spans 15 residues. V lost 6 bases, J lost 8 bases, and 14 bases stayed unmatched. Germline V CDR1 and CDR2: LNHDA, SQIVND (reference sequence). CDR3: CASSQRTGNLGGYTF. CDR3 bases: TGTGCCAGTAGCCAAAGGACAGGGAACCTTGGAGGCTACACCTTC.

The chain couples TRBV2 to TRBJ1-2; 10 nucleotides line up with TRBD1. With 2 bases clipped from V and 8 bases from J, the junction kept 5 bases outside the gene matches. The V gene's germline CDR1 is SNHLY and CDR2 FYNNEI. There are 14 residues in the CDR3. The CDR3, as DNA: TGTGCCAGCAGTGAAAGGGGACAGGGGTCGGGCTACACCTTC. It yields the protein CASSERGQGSGYTF.

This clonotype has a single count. Here the CDR3 reads CASSYSKGTSFYNEQFF. The CDR3 nucleotides are TGTGCCAGCAGTTACTCGAAAGGGACTAGCTTTTACAATGAGCAGTTCTTC. The J gene is TRBJ2-1, the V gene TRBV6-6; 9 positions agree with TRBD2. Per germline, CDR1 MNHNY and CDR2 SVGAGI (reference sequence). The CDR3 contains 17 residues. The junction had 7 bases not matched to a gene; V was cut back by 0 bases and J by 4 bases.

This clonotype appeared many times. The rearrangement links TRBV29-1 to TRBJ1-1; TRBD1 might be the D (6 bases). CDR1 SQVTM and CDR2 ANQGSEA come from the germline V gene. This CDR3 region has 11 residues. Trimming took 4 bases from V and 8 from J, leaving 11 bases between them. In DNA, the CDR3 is TGCAGCGTTGGGGGCAGGGGCGAAGCTTTCTTT. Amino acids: CSVGGRGEAFF.

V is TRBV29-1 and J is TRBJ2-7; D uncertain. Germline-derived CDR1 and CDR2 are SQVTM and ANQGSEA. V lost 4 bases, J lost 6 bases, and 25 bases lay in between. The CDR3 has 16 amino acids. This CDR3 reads CSVAGASGQQVIEQYF. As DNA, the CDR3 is TGCAGCGTTGCGGGCGCGTCTGGTCAGCAGGTTATCGAGCAGTACTTC.

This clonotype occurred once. CDR3 loop: CASSCPGTGVKSSYNSPLHF. In nucleotides, the CDR3 is TGTGCCAGCAGCTGTCCCGGGACAGGGGTCAAAAGCTCCTATAATTCACCCCTCCACTTT. This chain connects TRBV7-4 to TRBJ1-6, with 10 positions matching TRBD1. Germline V CDR1 and CDR2: SGHVT, SQSDAQ. V trimming: 4 bases; J trimming: 0 bases; junction bases outside the gene matches: 12. This CDR3 is 20 amino acids long.

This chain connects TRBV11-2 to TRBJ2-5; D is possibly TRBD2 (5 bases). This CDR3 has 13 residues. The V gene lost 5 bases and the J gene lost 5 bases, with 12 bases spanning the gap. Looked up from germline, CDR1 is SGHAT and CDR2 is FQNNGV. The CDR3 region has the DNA TGTGCCAGCAGCGCCGTGGGCGGGGAGACCCAGTACTTC. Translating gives CASSAVGGETQYF.

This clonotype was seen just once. The DNA of the CDR3 is TGCAGTGCTCTGCGGGGGGGCCACGAGACCCAGTACTTC. This encodes CSALRGGHETQYF. The chain couples TRBV20-1 to TRBJ2-5; the match to TRBD2 covers 9 bases. The CDR3 contains 13 residues. CDR1 is DFQATT and CDR2 is SNEGSKA in the germline V gene (reference sequence). V lost 5 bases and J lost 5; bases outside the gene matches: 6.

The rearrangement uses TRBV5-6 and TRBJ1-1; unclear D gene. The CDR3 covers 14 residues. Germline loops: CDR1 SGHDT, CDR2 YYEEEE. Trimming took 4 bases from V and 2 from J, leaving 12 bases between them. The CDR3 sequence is CASSRGGINTEAFF. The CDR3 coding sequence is TGTGCCAGCAGCCGGGGTGGCATAAACACTGAAGCTTTCTTT.

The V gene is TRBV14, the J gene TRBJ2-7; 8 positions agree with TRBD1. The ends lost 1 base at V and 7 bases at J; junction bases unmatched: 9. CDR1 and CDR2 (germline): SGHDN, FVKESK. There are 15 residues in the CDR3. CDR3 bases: TGTGCCAGCAGCCAAGCCTCGGGACAGGTGAAGGAGCAGTACTTC. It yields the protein CASSQASGQVKEQYF.

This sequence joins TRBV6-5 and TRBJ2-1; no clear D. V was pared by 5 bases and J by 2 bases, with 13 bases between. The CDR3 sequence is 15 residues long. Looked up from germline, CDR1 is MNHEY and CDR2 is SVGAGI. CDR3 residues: CASSPVGSPYNEQFF. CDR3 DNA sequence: TGTGCCAGCAGTCCAGTCGGAAGCCCCTACAATGAGCAGTTCTTC.

This CDR3 reads CASSLVGNRETQYF. The CDR3 bases are TGTGCCAGCAGCTTAGTAGGGAACCGGGAGACCCAGTACTTC. The chain recombines TRBV7-8 with TRBJ2-5; D remains ambiguous. The ends were cut back, 1 base at V and 5 bases at J, with 11 bases in the middle. Germline-derived CDR1 and CDR2 are SGHVS and FQNEAQ. This CDR3 is built from 14 residues.